Listed here are 25 T cell receptor beta chains from one sample, sequenced in a study of technical replicates of blood from a few donors. Method: immunoSEQ multiplex PCR; TCRdb's copy keeps in-frame clones and lacks some. The repertoire has approximately 100,000 clones, nearly 96% of them found once; the top ten carry over 0.2%. Sequences were obtained from T cells isolated from PBMCs. The receptors stem from a human donor in good health.

The V gene is TRBV19, the J gene TRBJ2-3; 8 bases match TRBD2. This CDR3 spans 18 amino acids. After removal of 2 bases from V and 2 bases from J, the junction contained 12 bases not matched to a gene. CDR1 is LNHDA and CDR2 is SQIVND in the germline V gene (reference sequence). CDR3 protein: CASSILSFGLADTDTQYF. The CDR3 DNA sequence: TGTGCCAGTAGTATATTAAGCTTTGGACTAGCAGACACAGATACGCAGTATTTT.

J is TRBJ2-7 and V is TRBV14; D gene ambiguous. Trimming removed 0 bases at V and 3 bases at J, with 6 bases between. This CDR3 region has 13 residues. CDR1 is SGHDN and CDR2 is FVKESK in the germline V gene. The CDR3 DNA reads TGTGCCAGCAGCCAAGAGGAGTTCTACGAGCAGTACTTC. Its protein is CASSQEEFYEQYF.

The chain employs TRBV9 and TRBJ1-1; D unclear. The CDR3 is 16 residues long. CDR1 is SGDLS and CDR2 is YYNGEE in the germline V gene. The V and J ends lost 0 bases and 0 bases respectively, with 12 bases between them. This CDR3 is CASSVDSLFMNTEAFF. CDR3 nucleotide sequence: TGTGCCAGCAGCGTAGACAGCCTATTCATGAACACTGAAGCTTTCTTT.

In nucleotides, the CDR3 is TGTGCCATCAGTGAGTCGCTAGCGGGGAGCACAGATACGCAGTATTTT. It is translated as CAISESLAGSTDTQYF. The chain recombines TRBV10-3 with TRBJ2-3; 9 bases fit TRBD2. Per the germline V gene, CDR1 is ENHRY and CDR2 is SYGVKD. This CDR3 comprises 16 residues. Trimming took 0 bases from V and 0 from J; bases not matched to a gene: 1.

About this clone itself: This sample also contains other DNA sequences that code for the same CDR3. The V call is TRBV2, the J call TRBJ2-7, with 9 bases that match TRBD1. This CDR3 is built from 12 residues. Germline-derived CDR1 and CDR2 are SNHLY and FYNNEI. The ends lost 8 bases at V and 6 bases at J; junction bases unmatched: 5. The CDR3 here is CASSGQGSEQYF. The DNA of the CDR3 is TGTGCCAGCTCGGGACAGGGAAGCGAGCAGTACTTC. Full variable domain (remainder filled in from reference TRBV2 and TRBJ2-7): EPEVTQTPSHQVTQMGQEVILRCVPISNHLYFYWYRQILGQKVEFLVSFYNNEISEKSEIFDDQFSVERPDGSNFTLKIRSTKLEDSAMYFCASSGQGSEQYFGPGTRLTVT.

The rearrangement links TRBV28 to TRBJ2-7; 9 bases line up with TRBD1. This CDR3 is built from 16 residues. V shed 3 bases and J 3 bases; nucleotides not matched to a gene: 9. In germline, CDR1 is MDHEN, CDR2 SYDVKM. This CDR3 is CASSFPGTGTYYEQYF. The DNA for the CDR3 is TGTGCCAGCAGTTTCCCCGGGACAGGGACCTACTACGAGCAGTACTTC.

The J gene is TRBJ1-2, the V gene TRBV9; D not certain. Deletions cut 0 bases from V and 5 bases from J, with 11 bases between. CDR1 SGDLS and CDR2 YYNGEE come from the germline V gene. The CDR3 runs 14 residues. For the CDR3, the DNA is TGTGCCAGCAGCGTAGCCCGGACTCTTTATGGCTACACCTTC. Amino acid sequence: CASSVARTLYGYTF.

The chain employs TRBV28 and TRBJ2-4; no reliable D call. Germline CDR1 reads MDHEN; CDR2 reads SYDVKM. V lost 5 bases and J 10 bases, leaving 15 bases between the germline ends. This CDR3 region has 13 residues. CDR3 nucleotide sequence: TGTGCCAGCAGTAGAGGCCCGGATCTAATTCAGTACTTC. This sequence encodes CASSRGPDLIQYF.

About this clone itself: Other nucleotide sequences from this sample produce the same CDR3. The rearrangement joins TRBV6-5 to TRBJ2-6, with D tentatively TRBD2 (5 bases). This CDR3 spans 15 amino acids. Germline CDR1 reads MNHEY; CDR2 reads SVGAGI. V was trimmed by 0 bases and J by 2 bases, leaving 5 bases between them. The CDR3 spells CASSYSEAGANVLTF. The CDR3 region has the DNA TGTGCCAGCAGTTACTCGGAGGCTGGGGCCAACGTCCTGACTTTC.

This clone was found once. The junction differs from germline at one of its ends, possibly a read error. V gene TRBV10-2 combines with J gene TRBJ2-1; TRBD2 matches at 13 bases. The CDR3 spans 20 residues. The V gene's germline CDR1 is WSHSY and CDR2 SAAADI. This CDR3 is CATSPGLAGPYLSSYNEQFF. Here the CDR3 DNA reads TGCGCCACCAGTCCGGGACTAGCGGGACCTTACCTGAGCTCCTACAATGAGCAGTTCTTC.

This clone was seen only a few times. The gene calls are TRBV18 and TRBJ1-1, with 9 bases fitting TRBD1. CDR1 is KGHSH and CDR2 is LQKENI in the germline V gene. After removal of 9 bases from V and 4 bases from J, the junction contained 9 bases not matched to a gene. The CDR3 length is 14 residues. The CDR3 nucleotides read TGTGCCAGTTCGTGGGACAGGGTAGCCACTGAAGCTTTCTTT. It encodes CASSWDRVATEAFF.

The V gene is TRBV15, the J gene TRBJ2-2; 8 bases match TRBD2. CDR3 size: 16 residues. The trim removed 5 bases at V and 10 bases at J, leaving 15 bases unmatched. Looked up from germline, CDR1 is LNHNV and CDR2 is YYDKDF (reference sequence). The DNA of the CDR3 is TGTGCCACCAGCTCGCCTCGGGGACTACTAGCGGAGGAGCTGTTTTTT. Translation gives CATSSPRGLLAEELFF. Based on the CDR3 plus reference TRBV15 and TRBJ2-2, the full variable domain is DAMVIQNPRYQVTQFGKPVTLSCSQTLNHNVMYWYQQKSSQAPKLLFHYYDKDFNNEADTPDNFQSRRPNTSFCFLDIRSPGLGDTAMYLCATSSPRGLLAEELFFGEGSRLTVL.

V and J are TRBV30 and TRBJ2-3; no definite D call. Between the trimmed V and J ends, which lost 2 bases and 7 bases, there was a span of 19 bases. This CDR3 is 15 amino acids long. CDR1 is GTSNPN and CDR2 is SVGIG in the germline V gene (reference sequence). The CDR3 region is CAWSPRLQFTNTQYF. DNA of the CDR3: TGTGCCTGGAGTCCCCGACTCCAATTTACTAATACGCAGTATTTT. Full variable domain (outside the CDR3, taken from reference TRBV30 and TRBJ2-3): SQTIHQWPATLVQPVGSPLSLECTVEGTSNPNLYWYRQAAGRGLQLLFYSVGIGQISSEVPQNLSASRPQDRQFILSSKKLLLSDSGFYLCAWSPRLQFTNTQYFGPGTRLTVL.

This sequence joins TRBV27 and TRBJ2-7, with D perhaps matching TRBD1 (6 bases). The CDR3 spans 16 residues. The V end was cut by 1 base, the J end by 5 bases, with 18 bases between. CDR1 is MNHEY, CDR2 SMNVEV, per germline (reference sequence). The CDR3 DNA sequence: TGTGCCAGCAGTTTATTGAGAACAGGGTTCTTGGACGAGCAGTACTTC. Translation gives CASSLLRTGFLDEQYF.

The V call is TRBV10-3, the J call TRBJ1-2; D perhaps matches TRBD1 (5 bases). V lost 6 bases, J lost 3 bases, and 11 bases lay in between. From germline, CDR1 is ENHRY and CDR2 SYGVKD. This CDR3 is 13 amino acids long. The CDR3 DNA is TGTGCCATCAGCCCTCTAGGGGACTATGGCTACACCTTC. Translating gives CAISPLGDYGYTF.

This chain joins TRBV5-1 and TRBJ2-3, with D tentatively TRBD2 (6 bases). V dropped 2 bases and J dropped 2 bases, with 9 bases sitting between them. Germline V CDR1 and CDR2: SGHRS, YFSETQ. The CDR3 consists of 14 residues. The CDR3 region has the DNA TGCGCCAGCAGCTTCGGCGGGAACACAGATACGCAGTATTTT. Residues: CASSFGGNTDTQYF.

This clone was detected only once. CDR3 residues: CASSATGRSYEQYF. In DNA form, the CDR3 reads TGCGCCAGCAGTGCCACAGGCCGCTCCTACGAGCAGTACTTC. The V gene is TRBV10-1, the J gene TRBJ2-7; weak D call: TRBD1 (5 bases). Germline CDR1 and CDR2: WNHNN and SYGVQD (reference sequence). CDR3 length: 14 amino acids. V gave up 4 bases and J gave up 0 bases, with 10 bases separating them.

This sequence joins TRBV4-1 and TRBJ1-5; 9 bases agree with TRBD1. V lost 2 bases, J lost 5 bases, and 13 bases stayed unmatched. The CDR3 loop spans 18 amino acids. CDR1 is MGHRA and CDR2 is YSYEKL in the germline V gene. The CDR3 reads CASSQSYTGTGQHQPQHF. The DNA for the CDR3 is TGCGCCAGCAGCCAATCCTATACCGGGACAGGGCAACATCAGCCCCAGCATTTT.

The chain employs TRBV29-1 and TRBJ2-5; possible D gene TRBD1, 5 bases. V was trimmed by 8 bases and J by 4 bases, leaving 14 bases between them. The CDR3 runs 12 residues. Germline V lookup: CDR1 SQVTM, CDR2 ANQGSEA. CDR3 protein: CSSGRAGETQYF. CDR3 in DNA: TGCAGCTCGGGCAGGGCCGGAGAGACCCAGTACTTC.

This sequence joins TRBV15 and TRBJ1-4, with D perhaps matching TRBD1 (6 bases). This CDR3 is built from 15 residues. V lost 0 bases to trimming and J lost 8 bases, with 13 bases between them. Germline V lookup: CDR1 LNHNV, CDR2 YYDKDF (reference sequence). CDR3 loop: CATSRDKTGGEKLFF. The CDR3 DNA reads as TGTGCCACCAGCAGAGATAAGACAGGCGGCGAAAAACTGTTTTTT.

The rearrangement uses TRBV29-1 and TRBJ1-1; D might be TRBD1 (6 bases). The ends were cut back, 5 bases at V and 4 bases at J, with 14 bases in the middle. The CDR3 runs 13 residues. Germline-derived CDR1 and CDR2 are SQVTM and ANQGSEA. The CDR3 DNA reads TGCAGCGTTACCAGGGGTTTCCGCACTGAAGCTTTCTTT. Translating gives CSVTRGFRTEAFF.

The rearrangement links TRBV20-1 to TRBJ1-1; tentative D call: TRBD1 (5 bases). The germline V and J ends were trimmed by 0 bases and 10 bases, with 9 bases remaining between them. This CDR3 is 11 amino acids long. CDR1 and CDR2 (germline): DFQATT, SNEGSKA (reference sequence). CDR3 in DNA: TGCAGTGCTAGAGATGGAAGGGGAGCTTTCTTT. Translation gives CSARDGRGAFF.

The chain uses TRBV7-6 and TRBJ1-2, with D possibly matching TRBD1 (5 bases). The CDR3 has 15 amino acids. CDR1 is SGHVS, CDR2 FNYEAQ, per germline. V was trimmed by 2 bases and J by 0 bases, leaving 10 bases between them. The CDR3 protein is CASSLSPTANYGYTF. CDR3 coding DNA: TGTGCCAGCAGCTTAAGCCCGACAGCTAACTATGGCTACACCTTC.

The gene calls are TRBV7-3 and TRBJ2-7; weak D call: TRBD2 (6 bases). Germline CDR1 and CDR2: SGHTA and FQGTGA. The CDR3 is 13 amino acids. The V end lost 4 bases, the J end lost 5 bases, and 12 bases lay between the germline ends. This chain's CDR3 is CASSSYGGDEQYF. Written as DNA, the CDR3 is TGTGCCAGCAGCTCTTACGGGGGAGACGAGCAGTACTTC.

The chain combines TRBV27 with TRBJ2-7, with TRBD1 as a possible D gene (7 bases). The V gene's germline CDR1 is MNHEY and CDR2 SMNVEV (reference sequence). This CDR3 region has 16 residues. V gave up 4 bases and J gave up 2 bases, with 18 bases separating them. CDR3 loop: CASSSGRDREPYEQYF. For the CDR3, the DNA is TGTGCCAGCAGTTCAGGGCGGGACAGAGAGCCCTACGAGCAGTACTTC.